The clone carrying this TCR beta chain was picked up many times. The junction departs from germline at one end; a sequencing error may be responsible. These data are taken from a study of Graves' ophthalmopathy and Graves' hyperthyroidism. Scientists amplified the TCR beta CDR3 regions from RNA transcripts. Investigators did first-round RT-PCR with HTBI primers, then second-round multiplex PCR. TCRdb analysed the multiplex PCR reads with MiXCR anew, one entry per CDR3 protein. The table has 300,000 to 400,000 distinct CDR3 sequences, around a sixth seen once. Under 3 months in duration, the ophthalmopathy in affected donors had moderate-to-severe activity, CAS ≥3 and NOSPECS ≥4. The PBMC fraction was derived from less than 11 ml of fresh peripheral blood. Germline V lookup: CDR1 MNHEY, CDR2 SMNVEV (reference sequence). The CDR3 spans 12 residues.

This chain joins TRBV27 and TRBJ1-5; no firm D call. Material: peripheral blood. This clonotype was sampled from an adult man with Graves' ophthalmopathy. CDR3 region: CATSTWGQPQHF. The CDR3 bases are TGTGCCACCAGTACATGGGGTCAGCCCCAGCATTTT.